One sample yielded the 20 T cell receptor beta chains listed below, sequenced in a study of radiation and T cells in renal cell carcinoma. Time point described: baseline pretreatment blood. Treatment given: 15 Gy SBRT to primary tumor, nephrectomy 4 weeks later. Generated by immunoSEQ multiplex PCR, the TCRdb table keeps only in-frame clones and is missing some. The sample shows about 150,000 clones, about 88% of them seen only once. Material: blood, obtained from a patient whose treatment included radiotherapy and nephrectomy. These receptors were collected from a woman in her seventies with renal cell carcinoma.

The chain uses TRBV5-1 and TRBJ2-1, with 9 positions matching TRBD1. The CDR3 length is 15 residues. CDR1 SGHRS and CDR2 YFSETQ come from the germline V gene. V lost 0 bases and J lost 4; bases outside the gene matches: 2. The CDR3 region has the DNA TGCGCCAGCAGCTTGGAAGGGACAGGGTACAATGAGCAGTTCTTC. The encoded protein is CASSLEGTGYNEQFF.

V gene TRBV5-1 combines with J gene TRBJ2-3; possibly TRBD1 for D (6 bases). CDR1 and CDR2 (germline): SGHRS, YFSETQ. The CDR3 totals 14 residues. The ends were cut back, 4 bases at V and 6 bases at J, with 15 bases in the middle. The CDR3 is CASSLGQRGDTQYF. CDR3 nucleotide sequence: TGCGCCAGCAGCCTCGGACAGCGAGGGGATACGCAGTATTTT.

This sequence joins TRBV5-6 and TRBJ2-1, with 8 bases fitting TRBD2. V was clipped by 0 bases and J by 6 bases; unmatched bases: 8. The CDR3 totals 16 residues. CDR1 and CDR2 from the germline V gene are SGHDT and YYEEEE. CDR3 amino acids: CASSLVIGGATNEQFF. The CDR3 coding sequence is TGTGCCAGCAGCTTGGTGATCGGGGGGGCCACCAATGAGCAGTTCTTC.

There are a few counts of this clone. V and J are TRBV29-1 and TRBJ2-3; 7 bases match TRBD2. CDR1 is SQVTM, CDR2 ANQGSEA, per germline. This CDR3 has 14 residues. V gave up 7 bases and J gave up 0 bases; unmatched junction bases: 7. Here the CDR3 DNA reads TGCAGCGGAACGGGGGGATGGAGCACAGATACGCAGTATTTT. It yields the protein CSGTGGWSTDTQYF.

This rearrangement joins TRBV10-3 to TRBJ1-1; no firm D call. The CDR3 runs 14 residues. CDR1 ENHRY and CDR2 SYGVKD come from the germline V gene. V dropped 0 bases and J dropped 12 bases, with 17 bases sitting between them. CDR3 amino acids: CAISESSGRLGTFF. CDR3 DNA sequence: TGTGCCATCAGTGAGTCGAGCGGGCGCCTGGGGACTTTCTTT.

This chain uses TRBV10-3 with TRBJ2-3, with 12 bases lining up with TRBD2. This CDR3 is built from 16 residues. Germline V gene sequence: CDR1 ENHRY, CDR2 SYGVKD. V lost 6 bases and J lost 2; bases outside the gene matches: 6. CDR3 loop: CAIRTSGGEVTDTQYF. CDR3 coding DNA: TGTGCCATCAGGACTAGCGGGGGAGAAGTCACAGATACGCAGTATTTT.

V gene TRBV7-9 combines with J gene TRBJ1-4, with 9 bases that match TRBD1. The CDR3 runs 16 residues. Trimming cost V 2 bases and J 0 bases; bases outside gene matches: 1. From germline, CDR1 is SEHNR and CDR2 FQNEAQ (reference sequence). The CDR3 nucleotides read TGTGCCAGCAGCTTAAGGACAGGGGCAACTAATGAAAAACTGTTTTTT. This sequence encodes CASSLRTGATNEKLFF.

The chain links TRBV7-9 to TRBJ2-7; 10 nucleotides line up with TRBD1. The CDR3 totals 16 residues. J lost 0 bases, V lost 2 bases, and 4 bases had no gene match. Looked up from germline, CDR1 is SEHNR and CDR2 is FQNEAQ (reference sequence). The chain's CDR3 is CASSLSDRGDSYEQYF. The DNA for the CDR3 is TGTGCCAGCAGCTTATCGGACAGGGGGGACTCCTACGAGCAGTACTTC. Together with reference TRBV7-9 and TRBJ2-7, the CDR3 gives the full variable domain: DTGVSQNPRHKITKRGQNVTFRCDPISEHNRLYWYRQTLGQGPEFLTYFQNEAQLEKSRLLSDRFSAERPKGSFSTLEIQRTEQGDSAMYLCASSLSDRGDSYEQYFGPGTRLTVT.

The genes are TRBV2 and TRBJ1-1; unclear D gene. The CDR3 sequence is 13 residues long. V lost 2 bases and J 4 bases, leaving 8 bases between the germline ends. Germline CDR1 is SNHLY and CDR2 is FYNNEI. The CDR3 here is CASSERTSTEAFF. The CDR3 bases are TGTGCCAGCAGTGAAAGGACGAGCACTGAAGCTTTCTTT.

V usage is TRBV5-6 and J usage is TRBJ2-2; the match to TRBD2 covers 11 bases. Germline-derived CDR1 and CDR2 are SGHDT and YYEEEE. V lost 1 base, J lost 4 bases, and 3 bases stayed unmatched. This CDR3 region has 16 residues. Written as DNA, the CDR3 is TGTGCCAGCAGCTTGCCTAGCGGGGGGTTCACCGGGGAGCTGTTTTTT. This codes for CASSLPSGGFTGELFF.

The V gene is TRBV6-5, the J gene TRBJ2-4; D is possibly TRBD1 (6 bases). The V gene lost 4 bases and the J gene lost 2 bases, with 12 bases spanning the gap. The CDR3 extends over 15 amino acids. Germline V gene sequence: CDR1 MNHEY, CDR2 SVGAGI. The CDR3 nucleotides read TGTGCCAGCAGTTCCGAAGGACAGTCCAAAAACATTCAGTACTTC. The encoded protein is CASSSEGQSKNIQYF.

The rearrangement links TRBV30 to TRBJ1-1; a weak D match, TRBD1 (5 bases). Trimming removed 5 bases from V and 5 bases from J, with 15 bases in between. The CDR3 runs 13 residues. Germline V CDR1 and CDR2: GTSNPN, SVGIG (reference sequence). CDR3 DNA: TGTGCCTGGGAGCAGGGTGGGAATACTGAAGCTTTCTTT. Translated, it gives CAWEQGGNTEAFF.

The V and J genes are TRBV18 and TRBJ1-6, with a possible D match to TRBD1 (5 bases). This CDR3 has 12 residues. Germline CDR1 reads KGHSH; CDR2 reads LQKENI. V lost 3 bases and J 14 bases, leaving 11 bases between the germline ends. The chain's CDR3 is CASSPSGRALHF. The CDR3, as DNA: TGTGCCAGCTCACCTTCAGGGCGAGCCCTCCACTTT.

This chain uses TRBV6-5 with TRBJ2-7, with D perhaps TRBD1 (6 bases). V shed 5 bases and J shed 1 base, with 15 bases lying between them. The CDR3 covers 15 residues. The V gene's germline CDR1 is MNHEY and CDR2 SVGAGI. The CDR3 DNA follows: TGTGCCAGCAGTATCGGGACACCCCCTTCCTACGAGCAGTACTTC. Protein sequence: CASSIGTPPSYEQYF.

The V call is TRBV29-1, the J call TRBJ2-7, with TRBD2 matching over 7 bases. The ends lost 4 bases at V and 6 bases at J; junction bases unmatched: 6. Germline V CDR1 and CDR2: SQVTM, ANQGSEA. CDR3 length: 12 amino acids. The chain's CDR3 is CSVGLREGEQYF. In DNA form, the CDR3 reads TGCAGCGTTGGTCTTAGGGAGGGCGAGCAGTACTTC.

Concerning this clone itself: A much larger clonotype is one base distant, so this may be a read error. CDR3 sequence: CASGLDQNYGYTF. CDR3 nucleotide sequence: TGTGCCAGCGGCTTGGATCAAAATTATGGCTACACCTTC. The chain recombines TRBV5-6 with TRBJ1-2; no clear D gene. Germline V gives CDR1 SGHDT, CDR2 YYEEEE. The CDR3 is 13 amino acids.

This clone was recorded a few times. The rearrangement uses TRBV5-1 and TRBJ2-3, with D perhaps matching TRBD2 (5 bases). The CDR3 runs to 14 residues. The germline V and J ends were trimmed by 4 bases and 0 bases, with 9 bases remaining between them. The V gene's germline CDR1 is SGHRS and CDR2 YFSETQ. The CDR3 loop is CASSQTTSTDTQYF. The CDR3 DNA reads TGCGCCAGCAGCCAGACTACCAGCACAGATACGCAGTATTTT.

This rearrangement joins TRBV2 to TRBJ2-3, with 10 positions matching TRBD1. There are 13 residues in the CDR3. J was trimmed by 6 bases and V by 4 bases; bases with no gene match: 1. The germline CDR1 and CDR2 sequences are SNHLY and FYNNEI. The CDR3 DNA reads TGTGCCAGCAGTGGACAGGGGGCGGATACGCAGTATTTT. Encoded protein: CASSGQGADTQYF.

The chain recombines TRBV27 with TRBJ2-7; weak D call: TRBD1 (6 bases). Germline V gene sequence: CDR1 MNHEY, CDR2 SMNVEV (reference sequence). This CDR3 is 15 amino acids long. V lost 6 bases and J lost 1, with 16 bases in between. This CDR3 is CASSLRGSGSYEQYF. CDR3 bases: TGTGCCAGCAGCCTGAGGGGGTCAGGGTCCTACGAGCAGTACTTC.

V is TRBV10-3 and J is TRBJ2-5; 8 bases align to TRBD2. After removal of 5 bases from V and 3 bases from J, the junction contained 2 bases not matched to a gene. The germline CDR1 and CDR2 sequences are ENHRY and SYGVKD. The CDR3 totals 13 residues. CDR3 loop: CAISSGGKETQYF. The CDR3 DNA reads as TGTGCCATCAGTAGCGGGGGTAAAGAGACCCAGTACTTC.